Each of the 22 T cell receptor beta chains below was sequenced from the same sample in a study of T cells of healthy individuals. TCRdb fed the 5' RACE reads into MiXCR, producing one record per CDR3 protein. In the table there are around 98,000 distinct CDR3 sequences, 15% to 20% of which are singletons. These TCRs come from a human donor in good health.

This clonotype was recorded a few times. The chain joins TRBV3-1 to TRBJ1-1, with D tentatively TRBD1 (5 bases). The CDR3 loop spans 14 amino acids. Trimming pared 2 bases from V and 1 base from J, leaving 8 bases between. The V gene's germline CDR1 is LGHDT and CDR2 YNNKEL (reference sequence). The CDR3 bases are TGTGCCAGCAGCCAATCGGGGGGGAACACTGAAGCTTTCTTT. Residues: CASSQSGGNTEAFF.

This clonotype was observed at least ten times. The genes are TRBV4-2 and TRBJ1-1, with a tentative D call TRBD1 (6 bases). This CDR3 spans 16 amino acids. Trimming took 1 base from V and 1 from J, leaving 13 bases between them. Germline V CDR1 and CDR2: LGHNA, YNFKEQ. CDR3 DNA: TGTGCCAGCAGCCAAGCGGGGGGGGCCTGGAACACTGAAGCTTTCTTT. This translates into CASSQAGGAWNTEAFF.

This clonotype was counted many times. The rearrangement joins TRBV7-9 to TRBJ1-6; D uncertain. V dropped 3 bases and J dropped 7 bases, with 10 bases sitting between them. The CDR3 loop spans 14 amino acids. Germline CDR1 reads SEHNR; CDR2 reads FQNEAQ (reference sequence). DNA of the CDR3: TGTGCCAGCAGCTTGGAACAGTTAAATTCACCCCTCCACTTT. This codes for CASSLEQLNSPLHF.

This clonotype was seen many times. This rearrangement joins TRBV7-9 to TRBJ1-2, with no clear D. Trimming pared 5 bases from V and 6 bases from J, leaving 13 bases between. From germline, CDR1 is SEHNR and CDR2 FQNEAQ (reference sequence). This CDR3 spans 13 amino acids. CDR3 protein: CASSVEGWDGYTF. The CDR3 nucleotides read TGTGCCAGCAGCGTAGAAGGATGGGATGGCTACACCTTC.

This chain connects TRBV2 to TRBJ1-1, with D possibly matching TRBD1 (6 bases). V lost 7 bases, J lost 8 bases, and 14 bases lay in between. The CDR3 sequence is 12 residues long. CDR1 and CDR2 from the germline V gene are SNHLY and FYNNEI. As DNA, the CDR3 is TGTGCCAGCAAGTTAGCAGGGACAGAAGCTTTCTTT. It encodes CASKLAGTEAFF.

The chain couples TRBV20-1 to TRBJ2-3; D is possibly TRBD2 (5 bases). The CDR3 consists of 13 residues. Germline V CDR1 and CDR2: DFQATT, SNEGSKA (reference sequence). Trimming removed 2 bases at V and 3 bases at J, with 9 bases between. The CDR3 protein is CSARYGITDTQYF. In nucleotides, the CDR3 is TGCAGTGCTAGATACGGGATAACAGATACGCAGTATTTT.

This clonotype appeared a few times. The CDR3 bases are TGCAGCGTCGCTCGGGGCTGGGGTATGAACACTGAAGCTTTCTTT. It specifies CSVARGWGMNTEAFF. The V call is TRBV29-1, the J call TRBJ1-1; tentative D call: TRBD1 (5 bases). The CDR3 covers 15 residues. Deletions cut 6 bases from V and 0 bases from J, with 17 bases between. In germline, CDR1 is SQVTM, CDR2 ANQGSEA.

The chain joins TRBV6-2 or TRBV6-3 to TRBJ2-1, with D perhaps TRBD2 (5 bases). The germline gives CDR1 MNHEY, CDR2 SVGEGT. Trimming removed 6 bases from V and 5 bases from J, with 17 bases in between. The CDR3 covers 15 residues. CDR3 coding DNA: TGTGCCAGCAGCCGGGGATATAGTACCGACAATGAGCAGTTCTTC. Translated, it gives CASSRGYSTDNEQFF.

The chain couples TRBV12-3 or TRBV12-4 to TRBJ2-4, with 7 bases that match TRBD1. The trim removed 5 bases at V and 5 bases at J, leaving 3 bases unmatched. The CDR3 is 13 amino acids. The chain's CDR3 is CASSPTGENIQYF. In DNA form, the CDR3 reads TGTGCCAGCAGTCCAACAGGGGAAAACATTCAGTACTTC.

This clonotype was detected only a few times. The chain uses TRBV7-8 and TRBJ1-6, with 7 bases matching TRBD1. V was pared by 6 bases and J by 10 bases, with 12 bases of the junction left unmatched. CDR3 length: 15 residues. Germline assignment: CDR1 SGHVS and CDR2 FQNEAQ. CDR3 protein: CASRKVRDSASPLHF. The CDR3, as DNA: TGTGCCAGCAGGAAAGTTAGGGACAGCGCCTCACCCCTCCACTTT.

Only a few counts were recorded for this clonotype. As DNA, the CDR3 is TGTGCCAGCAGTTTGCCGGGTCAGCCCCAGCATTTT. Translated, it gives CASSLPGQPQHF. The chain has TRBV28 and TRBJ1-5, with no clear D. This CDR3 has 12 amino acids. Trimming cost V 3 bases and J 6 bases, with 6 bases left between them. Germline CDR1 reads MDHEN; CDR2 reads SYDVKM.

In its sample, this clonotype was seen once. A read error may account for a junction end that differs from germline. The chain links TRBV25-1 to TRBJ2-1, with D unclear. The CDR3 is 13 residues long. Per germline, CDR1 MGHDK and CDR2 SYGVNS. The DNA for the CDR3 is TGTGCCACCAGTGAATCAGGATACAATGAGCAGTTCTTC. It specifies CATSESGYNEQFF.

This clonotype was detected only a few times. The genes are TRBV6-2 or TRBV6-3 and TRBJ2-7; 7 nucleotides line up with TRBD1. Germline assignment: CDR1 MNHEY and CDR2 SVGEGT. Unmatched junction bases numbered 9, after V lost 0 bases and J lost 13 bases. The CDR3 spans 13 residues. The CDR3: CASSYSREQGRYF. The CDR3 bases are TGTGCCAGCAGTTACTCGAGAGAACAGGGGCGCTACTTC.

Concerning this clonotype: A clone one base away is much larger, so this may be a read error. This chain joins TRBV12-3 or TRBV12-4 and TRBJ1-3; no clear D gene. This CDR3 has 16 amino acids. The CDR3 nucleotides are TGTACCAGCAGTTTAAGCGGCAGGTTCTCTGGAAACACCATATATTTT. Its translation is CTSSLSGRFSGNTIYF.

This clonotype was seen only a few times. J is TRBJ1-1 and V is TRBV4-3, with D hard to call. Germline V gives CDR1 LGHNA, CDR2 YSLEER. The CDR3 loop spans 15 amino acids. The V and J ends lost 0 bases and 5 bases respectively, with 13 bases between them. This chain's CDR3 is CASSQDSGSGTEAFF. The DNA for the CDR3 is TGCGCCAGCAGCCAAGACTCGGGGAGTGGGACTGAAGCTTTCTTT.

In its sample, this clonotype was seen a few times. The chain employs TRBV5-5 and TRBJ1-1, with D maybe TRBD1 (5 bases). This CDR3 has 13 residues. V lost 2 bases, J lost 11 bases, and 16 bases lay in between. Germline CDR1 is SGHKS and CDR2 is YYEKEE (reference sequence). CDR3 DNA sequence: TGTGCCAGCAGCTTAACACCGGACGGGGGGGCTTTCTTT. Amino acid sequence: CASSLTPDGGAFF.

The rearrangement uses TRBV29-1 and TRBJ1-2; no firm D call. Germline V gene sequence: CDR1 SQVTM, CDR2 ANQGSEA. The V end lost 7 bases, the J end lost 5 bases, and 11 bases lay between the germline ends. The CDR3 loop spans 11 amino acids. The CDR3 sequence: CSDSTGYGYTF. In DNA form, the CDR3 reads TGCAGCGATTCGACCGGGTATGGCTACACCTTC.

In this sample, this clonotype turned up a few times. The chain has TRBV27 and TRBJ2-1, with 11 bases lining up with TRBD2. This CDR3 comprises 15 residues. V was clipped by 4 bases and J by 11 bases; unmatched bases: 10. Per germline, CDR1 MNHEY and CDR2 SMNVEV (reference sequence). The CDR3 reads CASSWVAGGGGQQFF. The DNA for the CDR3 is TGTGCCAGCAGTTGGGTAGCGGGAGGGGGTGGGCAGCAGTTCTTC.

This rearrangement joins TRBV27 to TRBJ2-3, with TRBD1 as a possible D gene (5 bases). The V end was cut by 2 bases, the J end by 2 bases, with 26 bases between. The CDR3 consists of 20 residues. Germline lookup yields CDR1 MNHEY and CDR2 SMNVEV (reference sequence). The DNA of the CDR3 is TGTGCCAGCAGTTTAATGGGGCCAAGTCCCACGCCAAGTCCCACAGATACGCAGTATTTT. Encoded protein: CASSLMGPSPTPSPTDTQYF.

The V call is TRBV5-6, the J call TRBJ2-3, with 10 bases identical to TRBD2. Looked up from germline, CDR1 is SGHDT and CDR2 is YYEEEE. The V segment lost 4 bases and the J segment 6 bases; nucleotides outside the gene matches: 8. The CDR3 is 15 amino acids. Here the CDR3 reads CASSQPLAGADTQYF. CDR3 in DNA: TGTGCCAGCAGCCAACCCCTAGCGGGGGCGGATACGCAGTATTTT.

The CDR3 nucleotides are TGTGCCATCAGTGAGTCTCCTGGGGGTAATTCACCCCTCCACTTT. Its protein product is CAISESPGGNSPLHF. The chain joins TRBV10-3 to TRBJ1-6, with D perhaps matching TRBD1 (5 bases). Germline V CDR1 and CDR2: ENHRY, SYGVKD. With 0 bases removed from V and 6 bases from J, the gap between germline ends came to 9 bases. This CDR3 is built from 15 residues.

This clonotype was detected many times. This chain links TRBV11-2 with TRBJ1-2, with 9 bases fitting TRBD1. The V gene end was trimmed by 5 bases and the J gene end by 8 bases; junction bases not matched to a gene: 6. The CDR3 is 13 amino acids. Germline CDR1 and CDR2: SGHAT and FQNNGV. DNA for the CDR3: TGTGCCAGCAGCCCGGACAGGGGCGGCGGCTACACCTTC. Translation: CASSPDRGGGYTF.